The clone carrying this T cell receptor beta chain was recorded a few times. The antigen is undetermined. The CDR3 consists of 14 residues. Germline trimming cut 5 bases from V and 1 base from J; bases unmatched to any gene: 4. Germline V gene data show CDR1 as SNHLY and CDR2 as FYNNEI. The PCR used 60 Vbeta and 13 Jbeta primers. Sequenced by immunoSEQ multiplex PCR; TCRdb stores in-frame clones only, minus some. Of 150,000 to 200,000 clones in the sample, roughly 76% are singletons; the top ten hold 6.3%. These data are taken from a study of cytomegalovirus exposure and HLA in healthy donors. Study observations and caveats: According to the study, about 180 TCR beta chains were cytomegalovirus-associated.

This receptor was obtained from a man in his forties in good health and CMV-seropositive. The sample consisted of PBMCs. The chain employs TRBV2 and TRBJ1-1; 7 bases agree with TRBD1. DNA of the CDR3: TGTGCCAGCAGTAGTAACAGGGGGAACACTGAAGCTTTCTTT. As protein: CASSSNRGNTEAFF.